This entry lists 24 T cell receptor beta chains sequenced from one sample in a study of identical twins. TCRdb passed the 5' RACE reads through MiXCR, listing each CDR3 protein once. The sample lists roughly 260,000 distinct CDR3 sequences; approximately 7.8% were seen once. These data were likewise used in another study, on yellow fever vaccine responses in identical twins.

Sequences were obtained from CD8+ T cells sorted from blood. The receptors come from a woman in her late teens or twenties in good health.

This clonotype was detected only a few times. The chain is built from TRBV7-3 and TRBJ2-1, with 10 nucleotides matching TRBD2. Germline V gene data show CDR1 as SGHTA and CDR2 as FQGTGA. The CDR3 has 15 residues. V was clipped by 2 bases and J by 6 bases; unmatched bases: 4. This CDR3 is CASSLASGRSNEQFF. DNA for the CDR3: TGTGCCAGCAGCTTAGCTAGCGGGAGATCCAATGAGCAGTTCTTC.

There are many counts of this clonotype. The chain uses TRBV4-1 and TRBJ2-3, with D tentatively TRBD1 or TRBD2 (5 bases each). V lost 5 bases to trimming and J lost 0 bases, with 12 bases between them. This CDR3 region has 15 residues. The germline gives CDR1 MGHRA, CDR2 YSYEKL. As DNA, the CDR3 is TGCGCCAGCAGCTCCCGGGGACCAAGCACAGATACGCAGTATTTT. This translates into CASSSRGPSTDTQYF.

In this sample, this clonotype turned up many times. The rearrangement uses TRBV6-4 and TRBJ2-2, with D uncertain. The CDR3 runs 13 residues. The V end was cut by 3 bases, the J end by 6 bases, with 8 bases between. The V gene's germline CDR1 is MRHNA and CDR2 SNTAGT. The CDR3 is CASSDVGSGELFF. CDR3 bases: TGTGCCAGCAGTGATGTAGGGTCCGGGGAGCTGTTTTTT.

This clonotype was picked up a small number of times. The chain recombines TRBV2 with TRBJ1-2; a possible D gene is TRBD1 (5 bases). This CDR3 is built from 13 residues. V lost 7 bases, J lost 4 bases, and 13 bases lay in between. Germline CDR1 and CDR2: SNHLY and FYNNEI. CDR3 loop: CASIKEGTYGYTF. CDR3 coding DNA: TGTGCCAGCATAAAGGAGGGGACCTATGGCTACACCTTC.

The chain uses TRBV25-1 and TRBJ2-2; D remains unclear. Germline CDR1 MGHDK, CDR2 SYGVNS. Between the trimmed V and J ends, which lost 1 base and 6 bases, there was a span of 12 bases. The CDR3 consists of 15 residues. This CDR3 reads CASSEFKASPGELFF. CDR3 nucleotide sequence: TGTGCCAGCAGTGAATTTAAGGCTAGTCCCGGGGAGCTGTTTTTT.

This clonotype was seen many times. The chain combines TRBV6-1 with TRBJ2-1, with 7 bases aligning to TRBD2. There are 14 residues in the CDR3. The junction had 12 bases not matched to a gene; V was cut back by 7 bases and J by 9 bases. Germline V gives CDR1 MNHNS, CDR2 SASEGT. The CDR3 DNA sequence: TGTGCCAGCAAAAAAGGGTACCCGGGGGGTGAGCAGTTCTTC. It encodes CASKKGYPGGEQFF.

This clonotype was detected ten times or more. This rearrangement joins TRBV6-5 to TRBJ2-6, with unresolved D. CDR1 is MNHEY and CDR2 is SVGAGI in the germline V gene. V was pared by 4 bases and J by 1 base, with 5 bases between. CDR3 length: 14 residues. CDR3 loop: CASSSGSGANVLTF. CDR3 DNA: TGTGCCAGCAGTTCGGGTTCTGGGGCCAACGTCCTGACTTTC.

This clonotype was counted many times. The chain recombines TRBV6-4 with TRBJ1-2; D remains unclear. This CDR3 is 13 amino acids long. Germline V gene lookup returns CDR1 MRHNA and CDR2 SNTAGT. V dropped 4 bases and J dropped 1 base, with 7 bases sitting between them. In DNA form, the CDR3 reads TGTGCCAGCAGTGTTGGGGATAACTATGGCTACACCTTC. Protein product: CASSVGDNYGYTF.

This clonotype occurred many times. DNA of the CDR3: TGTGCCAGCAGCTTAGCCGACTACGAGCAGTACTTC. Protein sequence: CASSLADYEQYF. The chain has TRBV7-9 and TRBJ2-7, with D hard to call. The V gene's germline CDR1 is SEHNR and CDR2 FQNEAQ (reference sequence). The CDR3 is made up of 12 amino acids. The V end lost 0 bases, the J end lost 3 bases, and 3 bases lay between the germline ends.

The chain couples TRBV2 to TRBJ2-7; TRBD2 is a possible D gene (5 bases). V lost 4 bases and J 3 bases, leaving 10 bases between the germline ends. The CDR3 sequence is 13 residues long. CDR1 and CDR2 (germline): SNHLY, FYNNEI. CDR3 sequence (DNA): TGTGCCAGCAGTGTGAGCAGCGGCTACGAGCAGTACGTC. As protein: CASSVSSGYEQYV.

This clonotype was seen many times. The V call is TRBV2, the J call TRBJ2-1, with 8 bases fitting TRBD2. Losses at the gene ends were 0 bases for V and 6 bases for J; bases not matched to a gene: 10. CDR1 and CDR2 from the germline V gene are SNHLY and FYNNEI. The CDR3 is 17 residues long. The chain's CDR3 is CASSEALNGRGFNEQFF. CDR3 coding DNA: TGTGCCAGCAGTGAAGCGCTGAACGGGAGGGGGTTCAATGAGCAGTTCTTC.

The J gene is TRBJ2-7, the V gene TRBV11-2, with 7 bases matching TRBD2. J lost 3 bases, V lost 1 base, and 6 bases had no gene match. The CDR3 is 15 residues long. The germline V gene has CDR1 SGHAT and CDR2 FQNNGV. The CDR3 sequence: CASSLGGGAFYEQYV. CDR3 in DNA: TGTGCCAGCAGCTTAGGCGGGGGAGCCTTCTACGAGCAGTACGTC.

In this sample, this clonotype turned up many times. The V gene is TRBV11-2, the J gene TRBJ2-5; 8 bases map to TRBD2. Unmatched junction bases numbered 5, after V lost 2 bases and J lost 0 bases. Germline CDR1 SGHAT, CDR2 FQNNGV. This CDR3 has 16 residues. The chain's CDR3 is CASSLSPGLDQETQYF. As DNA, the CDR3 is TGTGCCAGCAGCTTAAGTCCGGGACTAGACCAAGAGACCCAGTACTTC.

In this sample, this clonotype turned up a few times. This sequence joins TRBV28 and TRBJ2-1; the match to TRBD1 covers 7 bases. This CDR3 is 15 amino acids long. CDR1 and CDR2 (germline): MDHEN, SYDVKM. Trimming removed 5 bases from V and 9 bases from J; junction bases left unmatched: 13. The CDR3 here is CASSPRRQGDREQFF. The DNA of the CDR3 is TGTGCCAGCAGTCCCCGGCGACAGGGTGATCGTGAGCAGTTCTTC.

This clonotype was recorded many times. The rearrangement links TRBV14 to TRBJ2-1; D is uncertain. Germline V gene data show CDR1 as SGHDN and CDR2 as FVKESK. Trimming left V 1 base short and J 4 bases short, with 11 bases between. The CDR3 has 15 residues. The CDR3 DNA follows: TGTGCCAGCAGCCAAGGGCAGGCCCTTTACAATGAGCAGTTCTTC. Its translation is CASSQGQALYNEQFF.

This clonotype showed up many times. V is TRBV4-1 and J is TRBJ2-3; D might be TRBD2 (6 bases). The ends were cut back, 0 bases at V and 3 bases at J, with 16 bases in the middle. The CDR3 spans 17 residues. Germline loops: CDR1 MGHRA, CDR2 YSYEKL. DNA for the CDR3: TGCGCCAGCAGCCAAGATGGGTCGGGGGTTAGGACAGATACGCAGTATTTT. This translates into CASSQDGSGVRTDTQYF.

The V call is TRBV29-1, the J call TRBJ1-1; 10 bases match TRBD1. The germline V gene has CDR1 SQVTM and CDR2 ANQGSEA. The CDR3 sequence is 15 residues long. V shed 5 bases and J 4 bases; nucleotides not matched to a gene: 10. The CDR3: CSVKNPGQGSTEAFF. The CDR3 DNA sequence: TGCAGCGTTAAAAACCCGGGACAGGGGAGCACTGAAGCTTTCTTT.

The CDR3 protein is CASSPSVSNQPQHF. The DNA of the CDR3 is TGTGCCAGCAGCCCGAGCGTAAGCAATCAGCCCCAGCATTTT. V is TRBV5-5 and J is TRBJ1-5; the D is unclear. The CDR3 runs to 14 residues. Trimming removed 4 bases from V and 1 base from J, with 9 bases in between. The germline CDR1 and CDR2 sequences are SGHKS and YYEKEE (reference sequence).

The J gene is TRBJ1-2, the V gene TRBV28, with D possibly matching TRBD1 (5 bases). This CDR3 has 14 amino acids. Trimming cost V 4 bases and J 2 bases, with 11 bases left between them. Germline-derived CDR1 and CDR2 are MDHEN and SYDVKM. The CDR3 region is CASSYQGVNYGYTF. CDR3 DNA: TGTGCCAGCAGTTACCAGGGAGTCAACTATGGCTACACCTTC.

The chain couples TRBV7-9 to TRBJ1-2, with D perhaps matching TRBD1 (6 bases). The CDR3 runs 16 residues. Germline loops: CDR1 SEHNR, CDR2 FQNEAQ (reference sequence). V was cut by 5 bases and J by 7 bases, with 23 bases left in between. CDR3 DNA sequence: TGTGCCAGCAGCCTTGCCAGGACAGAACTATTGGGTGGCTACACCTTC. Its protein is CASSLARTELLGGYTF.

This chain links TRBV5-5 with TRBJ2-7, with D unresolved. In germline, CDR1 is SGHKS, CDR2 YYEKEE (reference sequence). V was cut by 4 bases and J by 3 bases, with 11 bases left in between. This CDR3 has 13 residues. CDR3 protein: CASSPGERYEQYV. CDR3 nucleotide sequence: TGTGCCAGCAGCCCTGGGGAACGCTACGAGCAGTACGTC.

V is TRBV7-6 and J is TRBJ2-3; maybe TRBD2 (6 bases). Germline V lookup: CDR1 SGHVS, CDR2 FNYEAQ. The length of the CDR3 is 14 residues. V was pared by 2 bases and J by 9 bases, with 15 bases between. The CDR3 spells CASSLSGVVETQYF. The CDR3 region has the DNA TGTGCCAGCAGCTTATCGGGGGTGGTGGAGACGCAGTATTTT.

The rearrangement uses TRBV7-9 and TRBJ2-3, with no clear D. V was pared by 4 bases and J by 7 bases, with 24 bases between. Germline-derived CDR1 and CDR2 are SEHNR and FQNEAQ (reference sequence). The CDR3 sequence is 17 residues long. CDR3 amino acids: CASSSGRPGQDPNTQYF. Written as DNA, the CDR3 is TGTGCCAGCAGCTCCGGACGGCCGGGCCAGGACCCGAATACGCAGTATTTT.

This clonotype showed up many times. V and J are TRBV7-8 and TRBJ2-1; either TRBD1 or TRBD2 may fit D (5 bases each). CDR3 length equals 14 residues. V lost 2 bases and J 10 bases, leaving 15 bases between the germline ends. The V gene's germline CDR1 is SGHVS and CDR2 FQNEAQ. The CDR3 here is CASSLPGPNQEQFF. In nucleotides, the CDR3 is TGTGCCAGCAGCTTACCGGGACCCAATCAAGAGCAGTTCTTC.